Each of the 4 T cell receptor beta chains below was sequenced from the same sample in a study of CD4+ T cells in melanoma. Method: immunoSEQ multiplex PCR; TCRdb's copy keeps in-frame clones and lacks some. The repertoire holds 110,000 to 150,000 clones, roughly 91% seen once, with approximately 1.4% in the top ten. The receptors derive from a human donor with melanoma.

The rearrangement links TRBV5-1 to TRBJ1-2; possible D gene TRBD1, 6 bases. V was clipped by 0 bases and J by 2 bases, with 11 bases between them. Germline values: CDR1 SGHRS, CDR2 YFSETQ. The CDR3 has 15 amino acids. The chain's CDR3 is CASSLAGGGNYGYTF. CDR3 nucleotides: TGCGCCAGCAGCTTGGCTGGGGGCGGAAACTATGGCTACACCTTC.

The rearrangement links TRBV5-1 to TRBJ2-3; perhaps TRBD2 as D (5 bases). There are 15 residues in the CDR3. V lost 0 bases to trimming and J lost 4 bases, with 12 bases between them. Germline CDR1 and CDR2: SGHRS and YFSETQ. The CDR3 spells CASSLGQRPSDTQYF. In nucleotides, the CDR3 is TGCGCCAGCAGCTTGGGCCAGCGGCCTTCAGATACGCAGTATTTT.

The chain is built from TRBV5-1 and TRBJ1-2; 7 bases are shared with TRBD1. The trim removed 4 bases at V and 8 bases at J, leaving 11 bases unmatched. Germline-derived CDR1 and CDR2 are SGHRS and YFSETQ. There are 14 residues in the CDR3. For the CDR3, the DNA is TGCGCCAGCAGCGTAACAGGGGCCCTTGGCGGCTACACCTTC. It is translated as CASSVTGALGGYTF.

This chain connects TRBV30 to TRBJ2-7, with a tentative D call TRBD2 (6 bases). V was clipped by 0 bases and J by 3 bases, with 12 bases between them. CDR3 length: 14 amino acids. Germline CDR1 GTSNPN, CDR2 SVGIG (reference sequence). CDR3 nucleotide sequence: TGTGCCTGGAGTGTAGTCGGGAGCCACTACGAGCAGTACTTC. Translating it yields CAWSVVGSHYEQYF.